The rows below give T cell receptor beta chains drawn from one sample of a study of blood T cell repertoires in COVID-19. Here immunoSEQ multiplex PCR was the method, and the copy in TCRdb shows in-frame clones only, minus some. The sample records 470,000 or so clones, approximately 90% being singletons. Sequencing used peripheral blood. Receptors were obtained from a young woman with acute or convalescent COVID-19. Each CDR3 is given with its conserved first and last residue. The D gene is left open where the match is weak. Expanded clones are given a class, and other clones once, few, many or no size at all.

d_gene	v_gene	j_gene	len	abundance	CDR3aa	CDR3nt
TRBD1	TRBV5-1	TRBJ2-1	13	.	CASSADRHNEQFF	TGCGCCAGCAGCGCGGACAGGCACAATGAGCAGTTCTTC
.	TRBV4-1	TRBJ1-1	14	.	CASSPGQMNTEAFF	TGCGCCAGCAGCCCAGGACAGATGAACACTGAAGCTTTCTTT
.	TRBV7-9	TRBJ1-5	13	.	CASSLQGAQPQHF	TGTGCCAGCAGCTTACAAGGGGCTCAGCCCCAGCATTTT
.	TRBV6-5	TRBJ2-5	13	.	CASRVLSQETQYF	TGTGCCAGCAGGGTCCTAAGCCAAGAGACCCAGTACTTC
.	TRBV3-1/TRBV3-2	TRBJ2-1	15	.	CASSQVKGWENEQFF	TGTGCCAGCAGCCAAGTAAAGGGATGGGAGAATGAGCAGTTCTTC
.	TRBV13	TRBJ2-4	18	.	CASSLISGGTRSKNIQYF	TGTGCCAGCAGCTTAATTTCGGGGGGCACCCGATCCAAAAACATTCAGTACTTC
.	TRBV7-2	TRBJ2-5	14	.	CASSSLLVLGTQYF	TGTGCCAGCAGCTCCCTTTTAGTCCTCGGGACCCAGTACTTC
TRBD1	TRBV5-1	TRBJ2-1	15	.	CASSRDRGEYNEQFF	TGCGCCAGCAGCCGAGACAGGGGAGAATACAATGAGCAGTTCTTC
TRBD1	TRBV27	TRBJ1-5	17	.	CASSPGTGDLSGQPQHF	TGTGCCAGCAGTCCCGGGACAGGGGATCTCTCAGGTCAGCCCCAGCATTTT
.	TRBV28	TRBJ1-1	13	.	CASSSERNTEAFF	TGTGCCAGCTCGTCGGAGAGGAACACTGAAGCTTTCTTT
.	TRBV3-1/TRBV3-2	TRBJ1-1	14	once	CASSQDKMNTEAFF	TGTGCCAGCAGCCAAGACAAAATGAACACTGAAGCTTTCTTT
.	TRBV24-1	TRBJ2-5	16	.	CATSGQGSQGVETQYF	TGTGCCACCAGTGGGCAGGGCAGTCAGGGTGTGGAGACCCAGTACTTC
.	TRBV28	TRBJ1-2	13	few	CAIHPGGRRGYTF	TGTGCCATCCACCCCGGGGGGCGTCGGGGCTACACCTTC
.	TRBV2	TRBJ2-3	14	.	CASSRLYGTDTQYF	TGTGCCAGCAGTCGACTATATGGCACAGATACGCAGTATTTT
TRBD1	TRBV7-3	TRBJ2-1	15	.	CASSLGSGGANEQFF	TGTGCCAGCAGCTTAGGGTCAGGGGGCGCGAATGAGCAGTTCTTC
TRBD1	TRBV27	TRBJ2-2	16	.	CASSFQGAVFTGELFF	TGTGCCAGCAGTTTTCAGGGGGCGGTGTTCACCGGGGAGCTGTTTTTT
TRBD2	TRBV9	TRBJ2-1	14	once	CASSPRLAPNEQFF	TGTGCCAGCAGCCCTCGACTAGCTCCCAATGAGCAGTTCTTC
.	TRBV5-5	TRBJ2-3	16	.	CASSLGGRTLTDTQYF	TGTGCCAGCAGCTTGGGGGGGCGAACCCTCACAGATACGCAGTATTTT
TRBD1	TRBV19	TRBJ1-1	15	.	CASNRGRQLNTEAFF	TGTGCCAGTAACAGGGGGCGGCAACTCAACACTGAAGCTTTCTTT
.	TRBV5-1	TRBJ2-5	14	once	CASSLGEPQETQYF	TGCGCCAGCAGCTTAGGAGAACCTCAAGAGACCCAGTACTTC
.	TRBV6-5	TRBJ1-5	15	few	CASSTGWGSNQPQHF	TGTGCCAGCAGCACAGGGTGGGGGAGCAATCAGCCCCAGCATTTT
TRBD1	TRBV7-3	TRBJ2-2	14	.	CASSLDRTTGELFF	TGTGCCAGCAGCTTGGACAGGACCACCGGGGAGCTGTTTTTT
.	TRBV29-1	TRBJ1-1	12	.	CSVVDRSTEAFF	TGCAGCGTTGTCGACAGGAGTACTGAAGCTTTCTTT
.	TRBV2	TRBJ2-1	14	.	CASSESRRRVEQFF	TGTGCCAGCAGTGAGTCTCGGCGGAGGGTGGAGCAGTTCTTC
.	TRBV2	TRBJ1-1	13	.	CASMPQGRAEAFF	TGTGCCAGCATGCCACAGGGTCGGGCTGAAGCTTTCTTT
TRBD1	TRBV6-2/TRBV6-3	TRBJ2-6	18	.	CASSDRDRLISGANVLTF	TGTGCCAGCAGTGACAGGGATCGATTAATCTCTGGGGCCAACGTCCTGACTTTC
TRBD1	TRBV25-1	TRBJ2-7	14	.	CASSERQGSYEQYF	TGTGCCAGCAGTGAAAGACAGGGGTCCTACGAGCAGTACTTC
TRBD1	TRBV5-6	TRBJ1-4	15	.	CASSFLDRQDEKLFF	TGTGCCAGCAGCTTCCTGGACAGGCAAGACGAAAAACTGTTTTTT
.	TRBV6-2/TRBV6-3	TRBJ2-1	15	once	CASSPLASPYNEQFF	TGTGCCAGCAGCCCCCTAGCGAGCCCCTACAATGAGCAGTTCTTC
TRBD1	TRBV2	TRBJ2-3	12	.	CASGGQGDTQYF	TGTGCCAGCGGTGGACAGGGGGATACGCAGTATTTT
.	TRBV19	TRBJ2-3	15	.	CASTDGPSVYDTQYF	TGTGCCAGTACCGACGGCCCGAGCGTCTATGATACGCAGTATTTT
TRBD1	TRBV5-6	TRBJ2-7	13	once	CASSRDRVYEQYF	TGTGCCAGCAGTCGGGACAGGGTCTACGAGCAGTACTTC
.	TRBV4-1	TRBJ2-7	16	.	CASSQAPFDSSIEQYF	TGCGCCAGCAGCCAAGCCCCCTTTGATTCATCTATCGAGCAGTACTTC
.	TRBV18	TRBJ2-5	15	.	CASSPPREKQETQYF	TGTGCCAGCTCACCACCGAGGGAGAAGCAAGAGACCCAGTACTTC
.	TRBV5-4	TRBJ1-2	13	.	CASSLAEGYGYTF	TGTGCCAGCAGCTTGGCGGAGGGCTATGGCTACACCTTC
TRBD1	TRBV7-6	TRBJ1-1	15	once	CASSLVGQGHTEAFF	TGTGCCAGCAGCTTAGTGGGACAGGGACACACTGAAGCTTTCTTT
.	TRBV27	TRBJ1-1	14	.	CASPLGQPVYKAFF	TGTGCCAGCCCCCTTGGACAGCCAGTTTATAAAGCTTTCTTT
.	TRBV19	TRBJ2-3	16	.	CASKSGLSDRTDTQYF	TGTGCCAGTAAGTCGGGGTTATCTGATCGCACAGATACGCAGTATTTT
TRBD1	TRBV6-5	TRBJ1-2	14	.	CASTPDRGLQGYTF	TGTGCCAGCACCCCGGACAGGGGGCTTCAAGGCTACACCTTC
.	TRBV20-1	TRBJ2-7	16	.	CSASASGHSFSYEQYF	TGCAGTGCTAGTGCTTCGGGACACTCATTTTCCTACGAGCAGTACTTC
.	TRBV27	TRBJ1-2	17	.	CASSRTTSQGHWAGYTF	TGTGCCAGCAGCCGAACTACATCACAGGGCCATTGGGCCGGCTACACCTTC
.	TRBV4-1	TRBJ1-2	14	.	CASMGDSTSGGYTF	.
.	TRBV4-1	TRBJ1-5	20	.	CASSQDIVTGKGGSNQPQHF	TGCGCCAGCAGCCAAGATATTGTAACAGGGAAAGGGGGAAGCAATCAGCCCCAGCATTTT
TRBD1	TRBV5-1	TRBJ1-1	16	.	CASSKDRGDINTEAFF	TGCGCCAGCAGCAAGGACAGGGGGGATATTAACACTGAAGCTTTCTTT
TRBD1	TRBV4-1	TRBJ1-1	17	.	CASSQSPGQGVDTEAFF	TGCGCCAGCAGCCAGTCTCCGGGACAGGGTGTCGACACTGAAGCTTTCTTT
TRBD2	TRBV7-8	TRBJ2-3	16	.	CASSSLLAGSTDTQYF	TGTGCCAGCAGCTCCCTACTAGCGGGGAGCACAGATACGCAGTATTTT
.	TRBV7-2	TRBJ2-5	13	.	CASSRVGGETQYF	TGTGCCAGCAGCCGGGTAGGGGGAGAGACCCAGTACTTC
.	TRBV28	TRBJ1-2	15	.	CASSLSQRQLLGYTF	TGTGCCAGCAGTTTAAGTCAGCGCCAGTTGTTGGGCTACACCTTC
.	TRBV20-1	TRBJ2-7	11	.	CSAEQSYEQYF	TGCAGTGCGGAACAGAGTTACGAGCAGTACTTC
.	TRBV7-9	TRBJ1-1	14	.	CASSGQGGTSEAFF	TGTGCCAGCAGCGGGCAGGGTGGAACGTCTGAAGCTTTCTTT
.	TRBV2	TRBJ2-7	12	.	CASSDPVYEQYF	TGTGCCAGCAGTGATCCGGTCTACGAGCAGTACTTC
TRBD2	TRBV30	TRBJ2-3	16	.	CACRRERGATGDTQYF	TGTGCCTGCCGCAGGGAGCGGGGGGCCACCGGCGATACGCAGTATTTT
TRBD1	TRBV6-5	TRBJ2-1	14	once	CASRPDRGRDEQFF	TGTGCCAGCAGACCCGACAGGGGTAGGGATGAGCAGTTCTTC
TRBD1	TRBV11-1	TRBJ2-7	14	.	CASTRQGIPYEQYF	TGTGCCAGCACTCGACAGGGGATCCCCTACGAGCAGTACTTC
.	TRBV5-1	TRBJ1-1	14	once	CASSLGAGGTEAFF	TGCGCCAGCAGCTTGGGGGCCGGGGGCACTGAAGCTTTCTTT
.	TRBV6-4	TRBJ1-2	15	.	CASRYESTGMSGYTF	TGTGCCAGCCGATACGAATCCACAGGAATGAGTGGCTACACCTTC
TRBD1	TRBV30	TRBJ1-4	13	.	CAWSKDRDEKLFF	TGTGCCTGGAGTAAAGACAGGGATGAAAAACTGTTTTTT
.	TRBV21-1	TRBJ2-4	15	.	CASSTPGQSKNIQYF	TGTGCCAGCAGCACCCCGGGACAGAGCAAAAACATTCAGTACTTC
.	TRBV3-1/TRBV3-2	TRBJ1-1	14	.	CASSLMSGNTEAFF	TGTGCCAGCAGCCTCATGTCCGGGAACACTGAAGCTTTCTTT
.	TRBV13	TRBJ1-3	17	.	CASSLSDRSHSGNTIYF	TGTGCCAGCAGCTTATCTGACAGGTCTCACTCTGGAAACACCATATATTTT